The 17 T cell receptor beta chains in this list originate from one sample, sequenced in a study of blood T cell repertoires in COVID-19. Assay used: immunoSEQ multiplex PCR; TCRdb lists only in-frame clones, some missing. Among 250,000 or so clones listed, approximately 85% were seen once. Material for sequencing was peripheral blood. The receptors originated from a woman in her 70s with acute or convalescent COVID-19.

This clone was observed a single time. This chain joins TRBV10-3 and TRBJ2-5; D is perhaps TRBD2 (5 bases). This CDR3 contains 13 residues. Germline V gene lookup returns CDR1 ENHRY and CDR2 SYGVKD. Trimming stripped 4 bases from V and 5 bases from J, with 11 bases between. CDR3 sequence (DNA): TGTGCCATCAGTGGGGCGGGTACGGAGACCCAGTACTTC. This encodes CAISGAGTETQYF.

The rearrangement links TRBV18 to TRBJ1-3, with 8 bases fitting TRBD1. Germline CDR1 reads KGHSH; CDR2 reads LQKENI. The CDR3 covers 15 residues. V was clipped by 2 bases and J by 2 bases; unmatched bases: 2. CDR3 nucleotide sequence: TGTGCCAGCTCACCATCGACAGGGGCTGGAAACACCATATATTTT. Encoded protein: CASSPSTGAGNTIYF.

J is TRBJ2-1 and V is TRBV6-5, with D maybe TRBD1 (5 bases). Trimming removed 8 bases from V and 7 bases from J, with 12 bases in between. The CDR3 extends over 12 amino acids. Germline V gene sequence: CDR1 MNHEY, CDR2 SVGAGI. CDR3 DNA sequence: TGTGCCAGCCGGTCAGGGTTGAATGAGCAGTTCTTC. Protein sequence: CASRSGLNEQFF.

The chain uses TRBV20-1 and TRBJ2-1; 8 positions match TRBD2. Germline V gene data show CDR1 as DFQATT and CDR2 as SNEGSKA (reference sequence). V gave up 3 bases and J gave up 15 bases; unmatched junction bases: 10. The CDR3 is made up of 12 amino acids. The CDR3, as DNA: TGCAGTGCTAGTCGGGGGGGCATTGGGTGGTTCTTC. It specifies CSASRGGIGWFF.

The gene calls are TRBV7-2 and TRBJ2-3; 8 bases align to TRBD2. After removal of 2 bases from V and 3 bases from J, the junction contained 7 bases not matched to a gene. Per germline, CDR1 SGHTA and CDR2 FQGNSA. This CDR3 has 16 amino acids. As DNA, the CDR3 is TGTGCCAGCAGCTTATTGGGGCGGGGGGCGACAGATACGCAGTATTTT. It yields the protein CASSLLGRGATDTQYF.

This chain uses TRBV2 with TRBJ2-2; the match to TRBD2 covers 8 bases. V lost 5 bases, J lost 1 base, and 3 bases stayed unmatched. The CDR3 is 15 residues long. Germline loops: CDR1 SNHLY, CDR2 FYNNEI. Written as DNA, the CDR3 is TGTGCCAGCAGTATGGCGGGGGGGAACACCGGGGAGCTGTTTTTT. It translates to CASSMAGGNTGELFF.

CDR3 region: CATSRDMWGGNQPQHF. CDR3 bases: TGTGCCACCAGCAGAGACATGTGGGGCGGCAATCAGCCCCAGCATTTT. The chain joins TRBV15 to TRBJ1-5; tentatively, D is TRBD1 (5 bases). The CDR3 spans 16 residues. The ends were cut back, 0 bases at V and 2 bases at J, with 11 bases in the middle. The germline gives CDR1 LNHNV, CDR2 YYDKDF (reference sequence).

In this sample, this clone turned up a few times. The V call is TRBV19, the J call TRBJ1-2; no clear D. The CDR3 contains 17 residues. The ends were cut back, 5 bases at V and 5 bases at J, with 24 bases in the middle. The germline CDR1 and CDR2 sequences are LNHDA and SQIVND (reference sequence). CDR3 amino acids: CASSHRAGITNRYGYTF. CDR3 nucleotide sequence: TGTGCCAGTAGTCATCGCGCCGGGATCACTAATAGGTATGGCTACACCTTC.

This clone was counted only a few times. The V call is TRBV18, the J call TRBJ2-7; D is perhaps TRBD2 (6 bases). Trimming stripped 8 bases from V and 5 bases from J, with 13 bases between. The CDR3 extends over 12 amino acids. Germline V gene data show CDR1 as KGHSH and CDR2 as LQKENI. The CDR3 bases are TGTGCCAGCCGGCGGGGTCCCAACGAGCAGTACTTC. Its protein is CASRRGPNEQYF.

V gene TRBV12-3 or TRBV12-4 combines with J gene TRBJ1-6; D is unclear. Trimming shortened V by 1 base and J by 10 bases, and 5 bases separated the two germline ends. This CDR3 spans 12 amino acids. The CDR3 coding sequence is TGTGCCAGCAGTTTAGAATCATCACCCCTCCACTTT. This sequence encodes CASSLESSPLHF.

The chain links TRBV2 to TRBJ2-1; 10 nucleotides match TRBD1. Germline V gene lookup returns CDR1 SNHLY and CDR2 FYNNEI. The CDR3 consists of 15 residues. With 4 bases clipped from V and 4 bases from J, the junction kept 4 bases outside the gene matches. The CDR3 DNA sequence: TGTGCCAGCAGTGCGGGACAGGGGAATTACAATGAGCAGTTCTTC. Protein sequence: CASSAGQGNYNEQFF.

Worth noting for this clone: At one boundary the junction diverges from the germline segment, which might be a read error. The V and J genes are TRBV5-1 and TRBJ2-5; 9 nucleotides match TRBD2. The CDR3 is 19 amino acids. Looked up from germline, CDR1 is SGHRS and CDR2 is YFSETQ. In nucleotides, the CDR3 is TGCGCCCGCAGCTCAACCGGGCCTCGCGGGGGGGCCGGCCAAGAGACCCAGTACTTC. Protein product: CARSSTGPRGGAGQETQYF.

The chain combines TRBV7-6 with TRBJ2-7; a possible D gene is TRBD1 (6 bases). The V end lost 1 base, the J end lost 2 bases, and 12 bases lay between the germline ends. Germline CDR1 SGHVS, CDR2 FNYEAQ. The CDR3 runs 15 residues. DNA of the CDR3: TGTGCCAGCAGCTTAGTGGCAGGGGAAGCCTACGAGCAGTACTTC. Translated, it gives CASSLVAGEAYEQYF.

This clone was seen a single time. The CDR3, as DNA: TGTGCCAGCAGTTTAAGAGGACAGACGAATGAAAAACTGTTTTTT. As protein: CASSLRGQTNEKLFF. The chain uses TRBV27 and TRBJ1-4; weak D call: TRBD1 (6 bases). Germline loops: CDR1 MNHEY, CDR2 SMNVEV (reference sequence). The CDR3 is 15 amino acids. Between the trimmed V and J ends, which lost 2 bases and 5 bases, there was a span of 12 bases.

The J gene is TRBJ1-5, the V gene TRBV18; weak D call: TRBD1 (6 bases). The CDR3 sequence is 14 residues long. Per germline, CDR1 KGHSH and CDR2 LQKENI. Trimming took off 5 bases at V and 4 bases at J, with 12 bases between the two ends. CDR3: CASSDLGTNQPQHF. The CDR3 nucleotides are TGTGCCAGCTCAGACCTCGGGACAAATCAGCCCCAGCATTTT.

The chain recombines TRBV6-6 with TRBJ1-2; perhaps TRBD1 as D (6 bases). CDR1 and CDR2 from the germline V gene are MNHNY and SVGAGI (reference sequence). V was cut by 2 bases and J by 8 bases, with 15 bases left in between. This CDR3 has 14 residues. CDR3 protein: CASSYPLDSKGYTF. The CDR3 region has the DNA TGTGCCAGCAGTTACCCATTGGACAGCAAGGGCTACACCTTC.

V usage is TRBV15 and J usage is TRBJ2-6, with D possibly being TRBD1 (6 bases). CDR1 LNHNV and CDR2 YYDKDF come from the germline V gene (reference sequence). The length of the CDR3 is 20 residues. With 3 bases removed from V and 0 bases from J, the gap between germline ends came to 21 bases. This chain's CDR3 is CATSRETMSGTFSGANVLTF. As DNA, the CDR3 is TGTGCCACCAGCAGGGAAACCATGTCCGGGACATTCTCTGGGGCCAACGTCCTGACTTTC. Variable domain in full (rest from reference TRBV15 and TRBJ2-6): DAMVIQNPRYQVTQFGKPVTLSCSQTLNHNVMYWYQQKSSQAPKLLFHYYDKDFNNEADTPDNFQSRRPNTSFCFLDIRSPGLGDTAMYLCATSRETMSGTFSGANVLTFGAGSRLTVL.